The rows below give T cell receptor beta chains drawn from one sample of a study of identical twins. TCRdb itself ran the 5' RACE reads through MiXCR, one entry per CDR3 protein. The data contain 1.5 million or so distinct CDR3 sequences, 25% to 35% of them singletons. Sequencing was done on a sample of cord blood. The receptor source for this set is a newborn girl in good health. The CDR3 runs from the conserved cysteine through the conserved F or W. A D gene is named only where the DNA matches it firmly. Expanded clones get a size class; other rows say once, few or many, or leave the size out.

J	V	D	size	CDR3	DNA
TRBJ1-2	TRBV2	.	.	CASSDTGSRAHLYGYNF	TGTGCCAGCAGTGATACCGGGTCCCGCGCTCACCTTTATGGCTACAACTTC
TRBJ1-4	TRBV6-6	.	.	CASSSTHEKLFF	TGTGCCAGCAGTTCAACCCATGAAAAACTGTTTTTT
TRBJ2-7	TRBV7-2	.	many	CASSLGYLYEQYF	TGTGCCAGCAGCTTGGGATATCTATACGAGCAGTACTTC
TRBJ2-5	TRBV20-1	TRBD2	.	CSAIRIRAGGIHEQYF	TGCAGTGCTATTCGGATAAGGGCGGGGGGAATTCATGAGCAGTACTTC
TRBJ2-1	TRBV12-3/TRBV12-4	TRBD2	.	CASSPSPRTSGNEQFF	TGTGCCAGCAGCCCATCCCCTCGGACTAGCGGGAATGAGCAGTTCTTC
TRBJ2-7	TRBV20-1	TRBD2	.	CSASERGDSYEQYF	TGCAGTGCTTCGGAGCGGGGAGACTCCTACGAGCAGTACTTC
TRBJ2-1	TRBV20-1	.	.	CSAREEVAYNEQFF	TGCAGTGCTAGAGAAGAAGTAGCTTACAATGAGCAGTTCTTC
TRBJ2-5	TRBV20-1	TRBD2	few	CSAPLAGKETQYF	TGCAGTGCCCCACTAGCGGGCAAAGAGACCCAGTACTTC
TRBJ1-1	TRBV29-1	.	.	CSVPRGTEAFF	TGCAGCGTGCCCAGGGGCACTGAAGCTTTCTTT
TRBJ2-7	TRBV25-1	.	.	CASSEWTSYEQYF	TGTGCCAGCAGTGAATGGACCTCCTACGAGCAGTACTTC
TRBJ2-4	TRBV6-1	TRBD2	.	CASSATGTSGRDEQYF	TGTGCCAGCAGTGCCACCGGGACTAGCGGGAGAGATGAGCAGTACTTC
TRBJ1-1	TRBV7-9	.	.	CASSLEGRIPEAFF	TGTGCCAGCAGCTTAGAGGGAAGAATACCTGAAGCTTTCTTT
TRBJ2-7	TRBV15	.	.	CATSRDNAYEQYF	TGTGCCACCAGCAGGGATAACGCCTACGAGCAGTACTTC
TRBJ1-1	TRBV27	.	.	CASSPPWKGWDTEAFF	TGTGCCAGCAGTCCGCCGTGGAAGGGTTGGGACACTGAAGCTTTCTTT
TRBJ2-1	TRBV15	TRBD1	few	CATSREPGTGNYNEQFF	TGTGCCACCAGCAGAGAACCCGGGACAGGGAACTACAATGAGCAGTTCTTC
TRBJ1-2	TRBV19	TRBD1	.	CASSMSGTGGNGYTF	TGTGCCAGTAGTATGTCTGGGACAGGGGGGAATGGCTACACCTTC
TRBJ2-1	TRBV19	.	few	CASKGDGNEQFF	TGTGCCAGTAAGGGGGATGGGAATGAGCAGTTCTTC
TRBJ2-7	TRBV20-1	.	.	CSASGLANTGEQYF	TGCAGTGCTAGCGGGCTGGCGAACACCGGGGAGCAGTACTTC
TRBJ2-2	TRBV12-5	.	.	CASGSGGGTGELFF	TGTGCTAGTGGTTCCGGGGGAGGTACCGGGGAGCTGTTTTTT
TRBJ2-7	TRBV27	.	few	CASSLMASSYEQYF	TGTGCCAGCAGTTTAATGGCCTCTTCCTACGAGCAGTACTTC
TRBJ2-3	TRBV6-5	.	.	CASSYSLGTDTQYF	TGTGCCAGCAGTTACTCCTTAGGCACAGATACGCAGTATTTT
TRBJ2-1	TRBV24-1	.	.	CATSAGGQPTYNEQFF	TGTGCCACCAGTGCGGGGGGACAGCCAACCTACAATGAGCAGTTCTTC
TRBJ2-1	TRBV4-2	TRBD1	.	CASSADREKDNEQFF	TGTGCCAGCAGCGCCGACAGGGAGAAAGACAATGAGCAGTTCTTC
TRBJ2-1	TRBV6-5	.	.	CASSARSSRSYNEQFF	TGTGCCAGCAGTGCCCGGTCCAGCAGGTCCTACAATGAGCAGTTCTTC
TRBJ2-3	TRBV6-1	.	.	CASSEESYSTDTQYF	TGTGCCAGCAGTGAAGAGAGTTACAGCACAGATACGCAGTATTTT
TRBJ2-7	TRBV4-2	.	few	CASSQELMESYEQYF	TGTGCCAGCAGCCAAGAACTGATGGAGAGCTACGAGCAGTACTTC
TRBJ2-5	TRBV4-2	TRBD2	many	CASSQGLAGEETQYF	TGTGCCAGCAGCCAAGGGCTAGCGGGGGAGGAGACCCAGTACTTC